The rows below give T cell receptor beta chains drawn from one sample of a study of blood T cell repertoires in COVID-19. The data were produced by immunoSEQ multiplex PCR, yet TCRdb's version contains in-frame clones alone and is incomplete. In the table there are hundreds of thousands of clones, about nine tenths of which are singletons. What was sequenced was peripheral blood. These receptors originate from a man aged 60 to 69 who had recovered from COVID-19. The CDR3 runs from the conserved cysteine through the conserved F or W.

CDR3 | length | V
CASSRQGRGANVLTF | 15 | TRBV18
CASSAPGGTSSYEQYF | 16 | TRBV19
CATSRDLSSEQFF | 13 | TRBV15
CASRRTGSEQFF | 12 | TRBV2
CASSSGAVTEAFF | 13 | TRBV18
CASSSGTGGTEKLFF | 15 | TRBV18
CASSLGRAGTEAFF | 14 | TRBV5-1
CASNRQDPYWTQYF | 14 | TRBV5-5
CASSSKGLAGNEQFF | 15 | TRBV11-2
CASSPRTLNTGELFF | 15 | TRBV3-1/TRBV3-2
CASNHNLGGLNTEAFF | 16 | TRBV19
CASRLAGGYNEQFF | 14 | TRBV6-5
CASSGRDSGRGNTIYF | 16 | TRBV19
CASSPGQGSNYGYTF | 15 | TRBV7-8
CASSDPWGVDTEAFF | 15 | TRBV2
CASSLPQGHTDTQYF | 15 | TRBV5-1
CASSYTDGGTEAFF | 14 | TRBV7-9
CASRTGADWGNQPQHF | 16 | TRBV28
CASQNRAAANYGYTF | 15 | TRBV5-4
CASSTSGGTYNEQFF | 15 | TRBV5-1
CASAPGGVGNSPLHF | 15 | TRBV6-6
CASSPGEGEKLFF | 13 | TRBV18
CASSRAGGEQYF | 12 | TRBV6-5
CAISRTSGESTDTQYF | 16 | TRBV10-3
CASSLEGTVRPQHF | 14 | TRBV5-1
CASSQWTSGGETQYF | 15 | TRBV3-1/TRBV3-2
CASSLGVGGNTEAFF | 15 | TRBV5-1
CASSRGQGAWNTEAFF | 16 | TRBV11-3
CASSEHWGRSYGYTF | 15 | TRBV6-1
CASRRTGMNTEAFF | 14 | TRBV6-5
CASSLVGRGSEQFF | 14 | TRBV11-2
CASSLDDGRVGYEQYF | 16 | TRBV11-2
CVSSFERAEAFF | 12 | TRBV5-5
CASSLLVSSTDTQYF | 15 | TRBV5-5
CASSPSGVGETQYF | 14 | TRBV18